These T cell receptor beta chains were read from a single sample in a study of T cell repertoires in cytomegalovirus infection. Using its own MiXCR run on the reads, TCRdb lists one record per CDR3 protein. This table holds 110,000 or so distinct CDR3 sequences, 30% to 35% found once. No cognate antigen is known for these TCRs. This material consisted of CD8+ T cells from cultured PBMCs, taken from culture after CMV antigen stimulation. Receptor source: a human donor in good health (CMV status not recorded). Some clones in this sample may be carry-over from other donors' samples. CDR3s include the opening cysteine and the closing phenylalanine or tryptophan. The D gene is left open where the match is weak.

D | V | CDR3
TRBD1 | TRBV12-3/TRBV12-4 | CASSLVFLVGGDYNEQFF
NA | TRBV11-1 | CASSLNGPGMNTEAFF
NA | TRBV7-9 | CASGHSRGSTDTQYF
TRBD2 | TRBV7-9 | CASSPRTSGGQPYEQYF
TRBD1 | TRBV18 | CASSPWDRAPYEQYF
NA | TRBV7-9 | CASSPWERASLSGANVLTF
TRBD1 | TRBV19 | CASSLTGGFYNEQFF
NA | TRBV28 | CASSLYQGPHSYNEQFF
NA | TRBV11-3 | CASSQEGGADEQFF
TRBD2 | TRBV7-8 | CASSRTSGGVPSTDTQYF
NA | TRBV25-1 | CASSDEPTDDSNQPQHF
TRBD1 | TRBV7-6 | CASSSTTGAGSPLHF
NA | TRBV6-1 | CASSEGVKSNQPQHF
NA | TRBV4-1 | CASRSDGSGNTIYF
TRBD2 | TRBV19 | CASGSGLAGGLAKNIQYF
TRBD2 | TRBV6-5 | CASSFKAGGRTGELFF
TRBD1 | TRBV11-2 | CASRRTGESSYNEQFF
NA | TRBV7-6 | CASGDLTGQPQHF
TRBD2 | TRBV6-8 | CASSPLAGGSYEQYF
NA | TRBV5-4 | CASSLGAGADEKLFF
TRBD1 | TRBV7-6 | CASSHGTGGRSPLHF
NA | TRBV2 | CASGRDGTDTQYF
TRBD1 | TRBV7-9 | CASSLRGPMADTQYF
TRBD1 | TRBV28 | CASSPPGEGASVGLFF
NA | TRBV6-4 | CASSAVNTGELFF
TRBD1 | TRBV6-1 | CASSELATGRAKNIQYF
NA | TRBV7-2 | CASSLGGTQKGNYGYTF
TRBD2 | TRBV12-3/TRBV12-4 | CASSLFRLASYNEQFF
NA | TRBV7-8 | CASSLVRVASTDTQYF
TRBD2 | TRBV20-1 | CSARDSGTGGKTSGGSHLGEQYF
NA | TRBV4-1 | CASSQVVGERQPQHF
TRBD1 | TRBV12-3/TRBV12-4 | CASSVEGAVLLPNTGELFF
TRBD1 | TRBV6-5 | CASSFTGGNNQPQHF
NA | TRBV29-1 | CSAVGTALSLRSYNEQFF
TRBD1 | TRBV2 | CASNQGQLYGYTF
TRBD2 | TRBV5-4 | CASSPGTRQFF
NA | TRBV4-1 | CASSQAYPGPYEQYF
NA | TRBV7-8 | CASSLVGLLRETQYF
NA | TRBV5-6 | CASSSDRTYAYEQYF
NA | TRBV20-1 | CSAREVQLWAFF